Shown below are 24 T cell receptor beta chains from a single sample sequenced in a study of shared T cell receptors in the human thymus. This table comes from immunoSEQ multiplex PCR, and its TCRdb copy is limited to in-frame clones, with some not included. The table has 640,000 or so clones, over 75% seen once. These data were also filed under a second study, of human thymus T cells.

Sequencing used thymocytes. The receptors come from a boy less than two years old with a congenital heart defect.

This chain uses TRBV7-9 with TRBJ2-7; 8 bases are shared with TRBD2. Unmatched junction bases numbered 10, after V lost 5 bases and J lost 7 bases. This CDR3 is built from 14 residues. CDR1 SEHNR and CDR2 FQNEAQ come from the germline V gene (reference sequence). As DNA, the CDR3 is TGTGCCAGCAGCCTACTAGCGGAGAGGGAAGAGCAGTACTTC. It yields the protein CASSLLAEREEQYF.

This chain connects TRBV19 to TRBJ1-1, with D unresolved. Looked up from germline, CDR1 is LNHDA and CDR2 is SQIVND (reference sequence). V gave up 3 bases and J gave up 0 bases, with 8 bases separating them. The CDR3 has 14 amino acids. The CDR3 DNA reads TGTGCCAGTAGTATTTGGCAGATGAACACTGAAGCTTTCTTT. As protein: CASSIWQMNTEAFF.

V usage is TRBV28 and J usage is TRBJ1-5; TRBD1 matches 8 bases. The CDR3 has 14 residues. The J segment lost 4 bases and the V segment lost 3 bases, leaving 2 bases of the junction unmatched. Germline V gene sequence: CDR1 MDHEN, CDR2 SYDVKM. CDR3 DNA: TGTGCCAGCAGTTTCAGGGGGCATAATCAGCCCCAGCATTTT. Translating gives CASSFRGHNQPQHF.

The chain is built from TRBV29-1 and TRBJ2-7, with TRBD2 identical over 14 bases. Germline V gives CDR1 SQVTM, CDR2 ANQGSEA. The ends lost 0 bases at V and 2 bases at J; junction bases unmatched: 6. CDR3 length equals 17 residues. CDR3 loop: CSVEEGTSGRHPYEQYF. The CDR3 nucleotides are TGCAGCGTTGAAGAGGGGACTAGCGGGAGACACCCCTACGAGCAGTACTTC.

The CDR3 protein is CAISDRSIFGYTF. The CDR3 coding sequence is TGTGCCATCAGTGACCGGAGCATCTTCGGCTACACCTTC. This chain links TRBV10-3 with TRBJ1-2; D uncertain. This CDR3 has 13 amino acids. V shed 3 bases and J shed 8 bases, with 13 bases lying between them. Per the germline V gene, CDR1 is ENHRY and CDR2 is SYGVKD.

The chain carries TRBV11-2 and TRBJ2-3, with D tentatively TRBD2 (5 bases). The ends were cut back, 6 bases at V and 4 bases at J, with 17 bases in the middle. CDR1 SGHAT and CDR2 FQNNGV come from the germline V gene. This CDR3 has 15 residues. CDR3 bases: TGTGCCAGCAGTCTACCCCCGGGGAGATCAGATACGCAGTATTTT. Translating gives CASSLPPGRSDTQYF.

The chain couples TRBV28 to TRBJ2-2, with 9 positions matching TRBD2. The CDR3 length is 19 residues. Germline assignment: CDR1 MDHEN and CDR2 SYDVKM. J lost 6 bases, V lost 6 bases, and 20 bases had no gene match. CDR3 protein: CASSSAQGRPSGNAGELFF. In DNA, the CDR3 is TGTGCCAGCAGCTCAGCGCAAGGGAGGCCTAGCGGGAATGCCGGGGAGCTGTTTTTT.

The rearrangement uses TRBV4-1 and TRBJ2-1; TRBD2 agrees at 9 bases. The CDR3 runs 19 residues. Trimming took 0 bases from V and 7 from J; bases not matched to a gene: 16. The V gene's germline CDR1 is MGHRA and CDR2 YSYEKL. The DNA of the CDR3 is TGCGCCAGCAGCCAAGAGGGCCATCCCCTAGCGGGGCTATGGAATGAGCAGTTCTTC. Encoded protein: CASSQEGHPLAGLWNEQFF.

The V gene is TRBV18, the J gene TRBJ2-7, with D possibly being TRBD1 (6 bases). The CDR3 covers 15 residues. Germline assignment: CDR1 KGHSH and CDR2 LQKENI. V lost 4 bases and J 2 bases, leaving 15 bases between the germline ends. The CDR3 loop reads CASSRGDRRPYEQYF. The CDR3, as DNA: TGTGCCAGCTCACGAGGCGACAGGCGACCCTACGAGCAGTACTTC.

This chain connects TRBV28 to TRBJ1-1; D is undetermined. Germline V gene sequence: CDR1 MDHEN, CDR2 SYDVKM. This CDR3 region has 14 residues. V dropped 6 bases and J dropped 0 bases, with 11 bases sitting between them. CDR3 loop: CASSPPGMNTEAFF. The DNA of the CDR3 is TGTGCCAGCAGCCCCCCCGGGATGAACACTGAAGCTTTCTTT.

V is TRBV28 and J is TRBJ2-3; TRBD1 matches 7 bases. J lost 0 bases, V lost 1 base, and 13 bases had no gene match. This CDR3 has 19 amino acids. Germline V lookup: CDR1 MDHEN, CDR2 SYDVKM. DNA for the CDR3: TGTGCCAGCAGTTTATTAGATCGATTCGGACAGGAGAGCACAGATACGCAGTATTTT. It codes for CASSLLDRFGQESTDTQYF.

The chain employs TRBV5-1 and TRBJ2-7, with 7 bases aligning to TRBD2. Looked up from germline, CDR1 is SGHRS and CDR2 is YFSETQ. V gave up 4 bases and J gave up 0 bases; unmatched junction bases: 7. The CDR3 contains 15 residues. As DNA, the CDR3 is TGCGCCAGCAGCAGACTAGCAGCCGTCTCCTACGAGCAGTACTTC. Translated: CASSRLAAVSYEQYF.

The genes are TRBV30 and TRBJ2-3; TRBD1 might be the D (5 bases). CDR1 GTSNPN and CDR2 SVGIG come from the germline V gene (reference sequence). Trimming removed 3 bases at V and 4 bases at J, with 20 bases between. CDR3 size: 16 residues. The chain's CDR3 is CAWSPFAGMGSDTQYF. DNA for the CDR3: TGTGCCTGGAGCCCCTTCGCAGGGATGGGGTCAGATACGCAGTATTTT.

The chain employs TRBV7-9 and TRBJ2-1; the D gene is possibly TRBD2 (5 bases). Trimming shortened V by 7 bases and J by 6 bases, and 22 bases separated the two germline ends. CDR3 length equals 16 residues. Germline-derived CDR1 and CDR2 are SEHNR and FQNEAQ (reference sequence). CDR3 residues: CASILLTPDFPNEQFF. As DNA, the CDR3 is TGTGCCAGCATTCTCCTGACCCCGGACTTCCCCAATGAGCAGTTCTTC.

The V and J genes are TRBV5-1 and TRBJ2-1, with 9 bases that match TRBD1. Germline V gene lookup returns CDR1 SGHRS and CDR2 YFSETQ. This CDR3 spans 15 amino acids. With 0 bases clipped from V and 7 bases from J, the junction kept 5 bases outside the gene matches. The CDR3: CASSLVGTGTNEQFF. CDR3 bases: TGCGCCAGCAGCTTGGTGGGGACAGGGACGAATGAGCAGTTCTTC.

This CDR3 reads CASSLVGGQEPQHF. The CDR3 DNA follows: TGCGCCAGCAGCTTGGTCGGGGGGCAGGAGCCCCAGCATTTT. This chain connects TRBV5-1 to TRBJ1-5, with D perhaps matching TRBD1 (6 bases). Germline-derived CDR1 and CDR2 are SGHRS and YFSETQ. Trimming pared 0 bases from V and 8 bases from J, leaving 12 bases between. The CDR3 totals 14 residues.

The V gene is TRBV29-1, the J gene TRBJ2-3, with 11 nucleotides matching TRBD2. Germline-derived CDR1 and CDR2 are SQVTM and ANQGSEA. The J segment lost 5 bases and the V segment lost 4 bases, leaving 8 bases of the junction unmatched. There are 15 residues in the CDR3. CDR3 sequence reads: CSVAPSGGRRDTQYF. The DNA for the CDR3 is TGCAGCGTTGCCCCTAGCGGGGGGCGGAGAGATACGCAGTATTTT.

The V call is TRBV5-1, the J call TRBJ2-7; tentative D call: TRBD1 (6 bases). The CDR3 has 15 amino acids. The germline V gene has CDR1 SGHRS and CDR2 YFSETQ. Trimming removed 4 bases at V and 4 bases at J, with 18 bases between. CDR3 protein: CASSIWDTGIYEQYF. The CDR3 DNA reads as TGCGCCAGCAGCATATGGGACACAGGGATATACGAGCAGTACTTC.

This clone was picked up one time. J is TRBJ2-7 and V is TRBV9; a weak D match, TRBD2 (6 bases). V was trimmed by 3 bases and J by 1 base, leaving 20 bases between them. CDR1 and CDR2 from the germline V gene are SGDLS and YYNGEE. The CDR3 is made up of 17 amino acids. DNA of the CDR3: TGTGCCAGCAGCGCCTCGAACGAACGGGGGACTTCCTACGAGCAGTACTTC. Encoded protein: CASSASNERGTSYEQYF.

The chain uses TRBV25-1 and TRBJ2-2, with D possibly TRBD2 on 5 matching bases. Germline CDR1 reads MGHDK; CDR2 reads SYGVNS. There are 17 residues in the CDR3. V shed 1 base and J shed 6 bases, with 18 bases lying between them. The CDR3 is CASSESRRGWLPGELFF. In DNA, the CDR3 is TGTGCCAGCAGTGAATCCCGGAGAGGGTGGTTACCCGGGGAGCTGTTTTTT.

The V and J genes are TRBV5-1 and TRBJ1-4; a possible D gene is TRBD1 (6 bases). The germline gives CDR1 SGHRS, CDR2 YFSETQ. Trimming left V 6 bases short and J 7 bases short, with 22 bases between. CDR3 size: 16 residues. CDR3 sequence: CASKGKTGDNSEKLFF. CDR3 in DNA: TGCGCCAGCAAAGGGAAGACAGGTGATAATTCTGAAAAACTGTTTTTT.

V gene TRBV4-1 combines with J gene TRBJ2-1, with TRBD2 matching over 13 bases. Germline V lookup: CDR1 MGHRA, CDR2 YSYEKL. The ends lost 0 bases at V and 7 bases at J; junction bases unmatched: 6. This CDR3 region has 17 residues. The CDR3 is CASSQDATSGRENEQFF. DNA of the CDR3: TGCGCCAGCAGCCAAGACGCAACTAGCGGGAGGGAGAATGAGCAGTTCTTC.

This sequence joins TRBV7-9 and TRBJ2-5, with a tentative D call TRBD1 (6 bases). The CDR3 has 15 amino acids. The germline CDR1 and CDR2 sequences are SEHNR and FQNEAQ (reference sequence). V lost 2 bases to trimming and J lost 0 bases, with 10 bases between them. DNA of the CDR3: TGTGCCAGCAGCTTACCCGGGACACACCAAGAGACCCAGTACTTC. This encodes CASSLPGTHQETQYF.

The table lists this clone with a count of one. J is TRBJ2-7 and V is TRBV9; the match to TRBD1 covers 11 bases. The CDR3 has 18 amino acids. Looked up from germline, CDR1 is SGDLS and CDR2 is YYNGEE. V lost 0 bases, J lost 6 bases, and 14 bases stayed unmatched. CDR3 DNA: TGTGCCAGCAGCGTAGACCCGGGACAGGGGGGAAATGCGATCGAGCAGTACTTC. Translated, it gives CASSVDPGQGGNAIEQYF.